This record covers a single T cell receptor beta chain. Its antigen remains unidentified. This entry is derived from a study of cytomegalovirus exposure and HLA in healthy donors. Germline V gene lookup returns CDR1 SGHTA and CDR2 FQGNSA. J was trimmed by 5 bases and V by 4 bases; bases with no gene match: 8. CDR3 length: 15 residues. The PCR used 60 Vbeta and 13 Jbeta primers. Repertoires were generated with immunoSEQ multiplex PCR, while TCRdb's copy carries only in-frame clones and drops some. Among tens of thousands of clones listed, roughly 77% were seen once. Study outcomes and limitations: In vitro checks showed that a few CMV-associated chains really do target CMV antigens.

Sequencing was carried out using PBMCs. The sequence came from a woman aged 35 to 49 in good health and CMV-seropositive. V and J are TRBV7-2 and TRBJ2-5; 9 bases agree with TRBD1. CDR3 sequence: CASSYEQGAVETQYF. The CDR3 coding sequence is TGTGCCAGCAGCTACGAACAGGGGGCGGTGGAGACCCAGTACTTC.